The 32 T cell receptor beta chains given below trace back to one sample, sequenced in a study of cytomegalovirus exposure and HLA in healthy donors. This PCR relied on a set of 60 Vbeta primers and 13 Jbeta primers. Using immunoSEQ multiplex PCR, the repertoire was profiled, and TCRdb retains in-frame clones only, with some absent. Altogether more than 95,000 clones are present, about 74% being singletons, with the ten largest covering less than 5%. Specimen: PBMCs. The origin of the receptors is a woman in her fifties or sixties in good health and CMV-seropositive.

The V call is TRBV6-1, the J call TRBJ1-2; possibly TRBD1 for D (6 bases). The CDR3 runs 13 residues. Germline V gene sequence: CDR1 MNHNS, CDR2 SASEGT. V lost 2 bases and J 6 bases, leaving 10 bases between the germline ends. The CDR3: CASSEYRVDGYTF. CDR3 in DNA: TGTGCCAGCAGTGAATACAGGGTGGATGGCTACACCTTC.

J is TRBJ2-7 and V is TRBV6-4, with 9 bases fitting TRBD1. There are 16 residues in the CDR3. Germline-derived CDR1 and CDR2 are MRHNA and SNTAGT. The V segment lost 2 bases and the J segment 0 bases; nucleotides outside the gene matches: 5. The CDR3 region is CASSDRGQGSSYEQYF. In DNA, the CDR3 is TGTGCCAGCAGTGACCGCGGACAGGGGAGCTCCTACGAGCAGTACTTC.

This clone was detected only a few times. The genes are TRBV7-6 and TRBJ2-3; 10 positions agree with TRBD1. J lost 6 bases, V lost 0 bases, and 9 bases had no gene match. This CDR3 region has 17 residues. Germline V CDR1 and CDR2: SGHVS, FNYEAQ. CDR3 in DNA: TGTGCCAGCAGCTTAGCGATGGGACAGGGGACTGCCGATACGCAGTATTTT. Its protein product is CASSLAMGQGTADTQYF. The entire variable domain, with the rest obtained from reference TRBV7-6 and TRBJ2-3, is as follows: GAGVSQSPRYKVTKRGQDVALRCDPISGHVSLYWYRQALGQGPEFLTYFNYEAQQDKSGLPNDRFSAERPEGSISTLTIQRTEQRDSAMYRCASSLAMGQGTADTQYFGPGTRLTVL.

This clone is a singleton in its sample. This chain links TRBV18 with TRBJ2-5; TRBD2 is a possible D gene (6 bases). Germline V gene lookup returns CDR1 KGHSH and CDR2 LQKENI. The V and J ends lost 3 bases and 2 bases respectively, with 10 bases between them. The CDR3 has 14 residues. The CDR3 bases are TGTGCCAGCTCACCCTCGGGAGAACAAGAGACCCAGTACTTC. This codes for CASSPSGEQETQYF.

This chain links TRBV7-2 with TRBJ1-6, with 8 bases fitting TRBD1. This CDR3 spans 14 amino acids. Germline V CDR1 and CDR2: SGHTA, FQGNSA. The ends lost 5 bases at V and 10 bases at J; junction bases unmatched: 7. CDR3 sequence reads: CASSLDTGGSPLHF. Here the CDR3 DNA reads TGTGCCAGCAGCCTCGACACAGGGGGATCACCCCTCCACTTT. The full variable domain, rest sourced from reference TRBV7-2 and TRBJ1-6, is GAGVSQSPSNKVTEKGKDVELRCDPISGHTALYWYRQSLGQGLEFLIYFQGNSAPDKSGLPSDRFSAERTGGSVSTLTIQRTQQEDSAVYLCASSLDTGGSPLHFGNGTRLTVT.

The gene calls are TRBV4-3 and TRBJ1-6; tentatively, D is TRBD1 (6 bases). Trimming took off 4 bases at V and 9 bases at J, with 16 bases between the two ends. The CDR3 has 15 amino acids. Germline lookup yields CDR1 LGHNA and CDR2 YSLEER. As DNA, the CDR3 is TGCGCCAGCAGCCTAATGGACAGCCCCCCTTCACCCCTCCACTTT. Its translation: CASSLMDSPPSPLHF.

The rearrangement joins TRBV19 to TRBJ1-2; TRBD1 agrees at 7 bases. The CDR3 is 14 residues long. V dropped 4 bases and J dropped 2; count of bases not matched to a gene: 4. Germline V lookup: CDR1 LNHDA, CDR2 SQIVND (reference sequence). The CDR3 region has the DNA TGTGCCAGTAGTAGGGACAGATTGAACTATGGCTACACCTTC. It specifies CASSRDRLNYGYTF.

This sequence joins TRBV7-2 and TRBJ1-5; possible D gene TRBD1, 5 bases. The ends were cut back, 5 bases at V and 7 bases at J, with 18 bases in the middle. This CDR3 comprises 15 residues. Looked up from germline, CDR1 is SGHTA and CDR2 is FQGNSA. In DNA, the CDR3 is TGTGCCAGCAGCATTAGGACGGGGGGTGACCAGCCCCAGCATTTT. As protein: CASSIRTGGDQPQHF.

CDR3 DNA: TGTGCCAGCAGTTACTTTTCCGGAGATACGCAGTATTTT. This codes for CASSYFSGDTQYF. The chain recombines TRBV6-5 with TRBJ2-3; no definite D call. The germline gives CDR1 MNHEY, CDR2 SVGAGI. CDR3 size: 13 residues. Trimming stripped 1 base from V and 5 bases from J, with 7 bases between.

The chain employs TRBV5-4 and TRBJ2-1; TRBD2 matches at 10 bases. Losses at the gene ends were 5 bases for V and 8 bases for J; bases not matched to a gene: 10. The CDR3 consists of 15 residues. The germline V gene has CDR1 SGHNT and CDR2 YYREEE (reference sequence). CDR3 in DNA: TGTGCCAGCAGTTTAGCGGGGGGACGCTCCGATGAGCAGTTCTTC. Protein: CASSLAGGRSDEQFF.

DNA for the CDR3: TGCGCCAGCAGCCAAGATTTTAGGGGGTCGGACGAGCAGTACTTC. As protein: CASSQDFRGSDEQYF. The J gene is TRBJ2-7, the V gene TRBV4-3; TRBD1 is a possible D gene (6 bases). This CDR3 is built from 15 residues. Trimming left V 0 bases short and J 5 bases short, with 14 bases between. CDR1 and CDR2 (germline): LGHNA, YSLEER.

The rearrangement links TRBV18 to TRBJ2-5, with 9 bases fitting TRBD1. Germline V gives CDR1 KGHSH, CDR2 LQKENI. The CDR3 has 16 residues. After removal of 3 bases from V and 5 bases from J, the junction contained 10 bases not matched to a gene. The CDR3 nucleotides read TGTGCCAGCTCACCTAGACCGGGACAGGGATGGGAGACCCAGTACTTC. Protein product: CASSPRPGQGWETQYF.

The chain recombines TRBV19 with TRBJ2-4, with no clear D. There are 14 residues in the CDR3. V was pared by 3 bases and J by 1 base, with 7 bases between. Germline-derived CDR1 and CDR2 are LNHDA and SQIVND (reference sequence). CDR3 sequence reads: CASSIPSAKNIQYF. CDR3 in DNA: TGTGCCAGTAGTATCCCGTCGGCCAAAAACATTCAGTACTTC.

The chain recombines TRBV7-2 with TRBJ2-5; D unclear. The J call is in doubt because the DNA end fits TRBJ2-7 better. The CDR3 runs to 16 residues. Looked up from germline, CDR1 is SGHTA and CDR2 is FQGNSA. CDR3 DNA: TGTGCCAGCAGCTTATCGCCAAACCCCCCCTACTACGAGCAGTACTTC. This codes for CASSLSPNPPYYEQYF.

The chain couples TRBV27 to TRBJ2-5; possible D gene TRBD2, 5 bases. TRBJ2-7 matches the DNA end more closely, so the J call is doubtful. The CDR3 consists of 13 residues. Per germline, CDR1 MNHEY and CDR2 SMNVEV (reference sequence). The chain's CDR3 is CASSLGGSYEQYF. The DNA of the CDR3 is TGTGCCAGCAGTTTGGGCGGGTCCTACGAGCAGTACTTC.

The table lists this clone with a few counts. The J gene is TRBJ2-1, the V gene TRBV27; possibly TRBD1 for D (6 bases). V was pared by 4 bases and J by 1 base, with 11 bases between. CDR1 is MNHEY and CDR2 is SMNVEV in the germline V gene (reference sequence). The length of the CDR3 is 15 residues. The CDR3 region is CASSSWTESYNEQFF. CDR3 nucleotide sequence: TGTGCCAGCAGTTCCTGGACAGAATCCTACAATGAGCAGTTCTTC.

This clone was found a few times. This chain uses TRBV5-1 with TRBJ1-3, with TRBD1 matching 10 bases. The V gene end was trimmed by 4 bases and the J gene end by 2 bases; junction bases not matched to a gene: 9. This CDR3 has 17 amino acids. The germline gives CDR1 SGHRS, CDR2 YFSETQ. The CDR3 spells CASSAGGQGVTGNTIYF. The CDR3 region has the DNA TGCGCCAGCAGCGCCGGTGGACAGGGGGTCACTGGAAACACCATATATTTT.

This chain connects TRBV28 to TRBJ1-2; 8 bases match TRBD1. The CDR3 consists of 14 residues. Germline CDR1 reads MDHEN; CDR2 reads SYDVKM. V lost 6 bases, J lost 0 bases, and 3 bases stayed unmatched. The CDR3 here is CASRPGGSNYGYTF. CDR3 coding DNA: TGTGCCAGCAGGCCAGGGGGCTCTAACTATGGCTACACCTTC.

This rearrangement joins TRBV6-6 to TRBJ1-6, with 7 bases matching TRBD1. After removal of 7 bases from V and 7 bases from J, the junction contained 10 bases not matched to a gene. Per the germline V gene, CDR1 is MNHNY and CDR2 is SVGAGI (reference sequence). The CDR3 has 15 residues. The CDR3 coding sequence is TGTGCCAGCATCGACACAGGGGAAGGAAATTCACCCCTCCACTTT. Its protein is CASIDTGEGNSPLHF.

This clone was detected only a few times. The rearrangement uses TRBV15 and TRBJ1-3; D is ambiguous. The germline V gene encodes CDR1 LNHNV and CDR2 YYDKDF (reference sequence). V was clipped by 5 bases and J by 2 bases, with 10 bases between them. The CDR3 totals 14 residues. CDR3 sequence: CATSPSRPGNTIYF. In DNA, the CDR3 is TGTGCCACCAGCCCGTCGCGTCCTGGAAACACCATATATTTT.

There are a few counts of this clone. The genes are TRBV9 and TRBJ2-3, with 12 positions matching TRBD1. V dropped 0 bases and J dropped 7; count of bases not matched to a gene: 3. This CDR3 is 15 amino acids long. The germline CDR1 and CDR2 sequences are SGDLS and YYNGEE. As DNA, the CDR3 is TGTGCCAGCAGCGTAGAGGGACAGGGGGCGAATACGCAGTATTTT. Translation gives CASSVEGQGANTQYF.

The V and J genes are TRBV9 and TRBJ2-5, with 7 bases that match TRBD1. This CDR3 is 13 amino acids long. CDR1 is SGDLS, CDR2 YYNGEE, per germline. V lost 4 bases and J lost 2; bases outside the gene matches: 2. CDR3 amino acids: CASSMGQQETQYF. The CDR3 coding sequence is TGTGCCAGCAGCATGGGACAGCAAGAGACCCAGTACTTC.

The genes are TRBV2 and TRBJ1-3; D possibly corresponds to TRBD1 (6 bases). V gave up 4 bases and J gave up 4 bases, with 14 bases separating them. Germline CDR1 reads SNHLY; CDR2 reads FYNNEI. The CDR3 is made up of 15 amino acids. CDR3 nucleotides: TGTGCCAGCAGTGCAGACACAGGGATGGGAAACACCATATATTTT. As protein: CASSADTGMGNTIYF.

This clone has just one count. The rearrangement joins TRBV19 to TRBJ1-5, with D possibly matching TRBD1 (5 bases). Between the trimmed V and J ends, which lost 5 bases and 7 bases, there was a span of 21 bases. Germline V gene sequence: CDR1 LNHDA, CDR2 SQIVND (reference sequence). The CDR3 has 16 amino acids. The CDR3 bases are TGTGCCAGTAGTCCTTTTGGCAGGGCGAGTAGACAGCCCCAGCATTTT. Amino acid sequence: CASSPFGRASRQPQHF.

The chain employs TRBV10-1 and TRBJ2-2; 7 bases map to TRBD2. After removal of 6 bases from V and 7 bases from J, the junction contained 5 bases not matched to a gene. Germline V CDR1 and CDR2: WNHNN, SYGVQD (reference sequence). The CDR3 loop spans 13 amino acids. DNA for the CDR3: TGCGCCAGCAGGACTAGCATTGACGGGGAGCTGTTTTTT. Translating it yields CASRTSIDGELFF.

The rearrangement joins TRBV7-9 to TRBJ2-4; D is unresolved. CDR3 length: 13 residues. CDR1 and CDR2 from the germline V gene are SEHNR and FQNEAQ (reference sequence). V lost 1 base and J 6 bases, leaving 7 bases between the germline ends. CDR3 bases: TGTGCCAGCAGCTTAGTTGCCGGAAACATTCAGTACTTC. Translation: CASSLVAGNIQYF. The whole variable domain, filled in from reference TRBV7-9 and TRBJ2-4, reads DTGVSQNPRHKITKRGQNVTFRCDPISEHNRLYWYRQTLGQGPEFLTYFQNEAQLEKSRLLSDRFSAERPKGSFSTLEIQRTEQGDSAMYLCASSLVAGNIQYFGAGTRLSVL.

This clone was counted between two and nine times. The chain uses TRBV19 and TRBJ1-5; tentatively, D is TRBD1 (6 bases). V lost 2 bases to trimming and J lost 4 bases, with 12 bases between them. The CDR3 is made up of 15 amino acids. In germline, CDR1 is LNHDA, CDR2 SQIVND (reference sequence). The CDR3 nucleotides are TGTGCCAGTAGTATACAGGGGACGTCGAATCAGCCCCAGCATTTT. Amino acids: CASSIQGTSNQPQHF.

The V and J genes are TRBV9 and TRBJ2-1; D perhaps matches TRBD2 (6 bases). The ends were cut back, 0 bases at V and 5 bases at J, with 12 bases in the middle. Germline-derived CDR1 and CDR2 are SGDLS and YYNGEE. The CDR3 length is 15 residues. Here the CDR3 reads CASSVEEGRDNEQFF. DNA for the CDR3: TGTGCCAGCAGCGTAGAGGAGGGAAGGGACAATGAGCAGTTCTTC.

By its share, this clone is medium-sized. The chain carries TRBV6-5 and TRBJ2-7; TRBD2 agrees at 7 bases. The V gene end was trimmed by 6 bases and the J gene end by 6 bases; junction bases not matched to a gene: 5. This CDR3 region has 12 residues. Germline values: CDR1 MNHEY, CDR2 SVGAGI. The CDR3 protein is CASRGTTSEQYF. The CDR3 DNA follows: TGTGCCAGCAGAGGGACTACCTCCGAGCAGTACTTC.

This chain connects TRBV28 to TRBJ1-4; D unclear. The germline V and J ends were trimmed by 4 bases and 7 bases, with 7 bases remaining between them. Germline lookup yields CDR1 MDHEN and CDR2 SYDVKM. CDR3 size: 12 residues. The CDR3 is CASSSVSEKLFF. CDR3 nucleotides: TGTGCCAGCAGTTCCGTATCTGAAAAACTGTTTTTT.

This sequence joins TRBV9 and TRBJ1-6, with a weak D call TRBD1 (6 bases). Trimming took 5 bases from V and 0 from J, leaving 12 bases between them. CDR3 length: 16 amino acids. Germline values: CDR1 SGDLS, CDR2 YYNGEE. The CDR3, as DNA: TGTGCCAGCAGTCCTACAGGGCACTCCTATAATTCACCCCTCCACTTT. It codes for CASSPTGHSYNSPLHF.

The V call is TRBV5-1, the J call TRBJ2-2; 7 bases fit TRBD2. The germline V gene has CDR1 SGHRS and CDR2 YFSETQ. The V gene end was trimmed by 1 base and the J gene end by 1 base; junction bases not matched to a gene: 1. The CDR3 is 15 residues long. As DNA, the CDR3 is TGCGCCAGCAGCTTGACGGGGGGGAACACCGGGGAGCTGTTTTTT. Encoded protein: CASSLTGGNTGELFF.